This TCR beta chain is from a study of shared clonotypes between healthy human individuals. Study-wide findings and caveats: Clonotype sharing among donors was expected to depend on sequencing depth.

Every subset's genomic DNA went evenly onto several immunoSEQ plates. The authors loaded roughly 200 ng DNA, 30,000 to 35,000 T cell genomes, into sorted-subset replicate PCRs. The table came from immunoSEQ multiplex PCR; TCRdb's copy has only in-frame clones and leaves some out. Of some 2.1 million clones listed, about 95% were seen once; the top ten hold about 1.1%. This CDR3 spans 13 amino acids. Trimming took 5 bases from V and 4 from J, leaving 12 bases between them. Germline lookup yields CDR1 LNHNV and CDR2 YYDKDF (reference sequence). On this clone itself: Its antigen is as yet unknown.

As defined, naive CD8 cells were CD45RO-negative and positively selected for CCR7, with terminally differentiated effector memory CD45RA+ cells excluded. Each sample came from a Caucasian adult donor living in Nashville, Tennessee. The chain combines TRBV15 with TRBJ2-7, with D perhaps matching TRBD1 or TRBD2 (6 bases each). The sample consisted of naive CD8+ T cells sorted from blood. The TCR was taken from a man between 18 and 29 years old in good health. The CDR3 nucleotides are TGTGCCACCAGCGCGGGACAAGTTTACGAGCAGTACTTC. Protein: CATSAGQVYEQYF.